This TCR beta chain was identified in a study of OX40 agonist ivuxolimab in advanced cancers. Study-wide background: Ivuxolimab, an agonistic anti-OX40 (CD134) antibody, was given to patients. Head and neck, renal cell, melanoma or hepatocellular carcinoma were the cancers that dose-escalation patients had.

The CDR3 loop spans 13 amino acids. The V end was cut by 6 bases, the J end by 3 bases, with 11 bases between. CDR1 and CDR2 from the germline V gene are MNHEY and SMNVEV (reference sequence). TCRdb's table, derived via immunoSEQ multiplex PCR, lists solely in-frame clones and lacks some. Of around 60,000 clones in the sample, more than 75% are singletons; the top ten hold 2.5% to 3.5%. Material: CD4+ or CD8+ T cells sorted from blood, obtained in a trial of the OX40 agonist ivuxolimab. This TCR was sampled from an adult with an advanced solid tumor such as melanoma, head and neck, liver or kidney cancer. The chain joins TRBV27 to TRBJ1-2; D call uncertain. In DNA, the CDR3 is TGTGCCAGCAGGTCTAATGGGGACTATGGCTACACCTTC. Translating gives CASRSNGDYGYTF.